The text below deals with one T cell receptor (beta chain). This sample stems from a study of Ad26.COV2.S vaccination and SARS-CoV-2 variants. Treatment noted: some 19 received Ad26.COV2.S at low or high dose, single or two shots; five or six received placebo; per-sample allocation not given. Samples analyzed were those drawn on day 63 after the first vaccine or placebo injection. The individual, an adult aged 18-55 years, was a donor in Boston. SARS-CoV-2 spike from the Wuhan strain was encoded by the vaccine, an Ad26 vector. Sequencing was performed with immunoSEQ multiplex PCR; in TCRdb, only in-frame clones are kept and a portion is missing. The sample lists a few hundred thousand clones, around 82% occurring once. CDR3 length: 15 residues. Unmatched junction bases numbered 5, after V lost 0 bases and J lost 3 bases. Germline V gene lookup returns CDR1 MNHEY and CDR2 SVGAGI.

The chain joins TRBV6-5 to TRBJ2-7; 7 nucleotides align to TRBD1. The receptor comes from a person aged 18-65 years who received the Ad26.COV2.S COVID-19 vaccine or a placebo. Sequences were derived from peripheral blood, sampled in a trial of Ad26.COV2.S vaccine versus placebo. Written as DNA, the CDR3 is TGTGCCAGCAGTTACTCGGATAGGGGGCTCTACGAGCAGTACTTC. This codes for CASSYSDRGLYEQYF.